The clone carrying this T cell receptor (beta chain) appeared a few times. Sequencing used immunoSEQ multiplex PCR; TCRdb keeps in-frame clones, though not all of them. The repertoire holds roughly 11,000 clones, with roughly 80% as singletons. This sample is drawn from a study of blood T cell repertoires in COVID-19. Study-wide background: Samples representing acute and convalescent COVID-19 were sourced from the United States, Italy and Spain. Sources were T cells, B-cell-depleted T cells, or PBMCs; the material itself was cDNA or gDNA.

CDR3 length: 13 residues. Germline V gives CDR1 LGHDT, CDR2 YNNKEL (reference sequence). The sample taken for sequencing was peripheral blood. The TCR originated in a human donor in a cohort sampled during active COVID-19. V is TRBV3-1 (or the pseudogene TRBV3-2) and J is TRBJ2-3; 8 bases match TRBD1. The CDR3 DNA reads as TGTGTCACCCAGGGGGCTAGCACAGATACGCAGTATTTT. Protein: CVTQGASTDTQYF.